This T cell receptor beta chain emerged from a study of blood T cell repertoires in COVID-19. Clones were sequenced by immunoSEQ multiplex PCR, and TCRdb holds only the in-frame ones, with some missing. This sample carries 200,000 to 250,000 clones, just over 85% of them seen once, and the ten largest clones take roughly 3.4%. The sequenced sample consisted of PBMCs or T cells enriched from blood (not recorded which). The clonotype was recovered from a woman aged 40 to 50 with acute COVID-19.

Here the CDR3 DNA reads TGTGCCAGCAGACGGGGTGTCAGCACTGAAGCTTTCTTT. Translation: CASRRGVSTEAFF. V gene TRBV27 combines with J gene TRBJ1-1; D gene unclear. Germline V gene data show CDR1 as MNHEY and CDR2 as SMNVEV (reference sequence). The V and J ends lost 6 bases and 4 bases respectively, with 12 bases between them. CDR3 length: 13 residues.